These 5 T cell receptor beta chains share one sample of origin, sequenced in a study of cytomegalovirus exposure and HLA in healthy donors. Clones were read by immunoSEQ multiplex PCR, and TCRdb kept only the in-frame ones, dropping some. The data show 150,000 or so clones, with around nine tenths seen just once and around 22% held by the top ten. Sequencing was done on a sample of PBMCs. The receptors shown here come from a man aged 18 to 30 in good health and CMV-seropositive.

This rearrangement joins TRBV6-1 to TRBJ2-7, with D possibly TRBD1 on 6 matching bases. The V end lost 2 bases, the J end lost 1 base, and 12 bases lay between the germline ends. CDR1 is MNHNS and CDR2 is SASEGT in the germline V gene. The CDR3 loop spans 15 amino acids. CDR3 sequence: CASSEIQGVSYEQYF. The CDR3 DNA follows: TGTGCCAGCAGTGAAATACAGGGAGTTTCCTACGAGCAGTACTTC.

This clone is a singleton in its sample. The V and J genes are TRBV7-2 and TRBJ2-5; the D gene is possibly TRBD1 (6 bases). V shed 5 bases and J shed 2 bases, with 15 bases lying between them. The CDR3 is 15 residues long. Germline V CDR1 and CDR2: SGHTA, FQGNSA. DNA for the CDR3: TGTGCCAGCAGCAAACAGGGTCGTGTGCAAGAGACCCAGTACTTC. Its translation is CASSKQGRVQETQYF.

The chain joins TRBV7-2 to TRBJ1-3; 12 positions agree with TRBD1. This CDR3 contains 19 residues. The V segment lost 5 bases and the J segment 0 bases; nucleotides outside the gene matches: 11. CDR1 SGHTA and CDR2 FQGNSA come from the germline V gene. CDR3 amino acids: CASSPPGQGATSSGNTIYF. The CDR3 DNA sequence: TGTGCCAGCAGCCCACCGGGACAGGGGGCCACTAGCTCTGGAAACACCATATATTTT.

The J gene is TRBJ1-5, the V gene TRBV19; a possible D gene is TRBD1 (5 bases). Germline CDR1 LNHDA, CDR2 SQIVND (reference sequence). V was shortened by 4 bases and J by 8 bases, with 15 bases between the two germline ends. This CDR3 comprises 14 residues. CDR3 coding DNA: TGTGCCAGTAGTAGGCAGGGAACGGATAAGCCCCAGCATTTT. Amino acids: CASSRQGTDKPQHF.

The J gene is TRBJ1-5, the V gene TRBV30; D is perhaps TRBD1 (5 bases). The ends were cut back, 1 base at V and 6 bases at J, with 13 bases in the middle. CDR3 length: 14 residues. CDR1 is GTSNPN, CDR2 SVGIG, per germline (reference sequence). CDR3 sequence: CAWSAGSRSQPQHF. As DNA, the CDR3 is TGTGCCTGGAGTGCAGGGTCGAGGAGTCAGCCCCAGCATTTT.